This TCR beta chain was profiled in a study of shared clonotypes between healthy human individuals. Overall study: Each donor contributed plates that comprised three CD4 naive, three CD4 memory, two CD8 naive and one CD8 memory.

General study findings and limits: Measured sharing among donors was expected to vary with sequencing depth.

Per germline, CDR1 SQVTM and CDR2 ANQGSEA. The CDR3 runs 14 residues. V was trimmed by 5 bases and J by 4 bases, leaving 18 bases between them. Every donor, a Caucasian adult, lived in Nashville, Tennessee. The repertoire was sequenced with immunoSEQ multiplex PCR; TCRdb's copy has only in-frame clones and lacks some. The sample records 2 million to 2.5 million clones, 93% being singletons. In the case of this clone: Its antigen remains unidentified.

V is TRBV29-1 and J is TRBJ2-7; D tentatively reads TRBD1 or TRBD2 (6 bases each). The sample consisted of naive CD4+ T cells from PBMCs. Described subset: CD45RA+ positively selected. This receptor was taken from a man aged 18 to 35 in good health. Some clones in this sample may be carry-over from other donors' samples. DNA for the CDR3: TGCAGCGTTCGAGGGGGGATTTATGATTACGAGCAGTACTTC. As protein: CSVRGGIYDYEQYF.